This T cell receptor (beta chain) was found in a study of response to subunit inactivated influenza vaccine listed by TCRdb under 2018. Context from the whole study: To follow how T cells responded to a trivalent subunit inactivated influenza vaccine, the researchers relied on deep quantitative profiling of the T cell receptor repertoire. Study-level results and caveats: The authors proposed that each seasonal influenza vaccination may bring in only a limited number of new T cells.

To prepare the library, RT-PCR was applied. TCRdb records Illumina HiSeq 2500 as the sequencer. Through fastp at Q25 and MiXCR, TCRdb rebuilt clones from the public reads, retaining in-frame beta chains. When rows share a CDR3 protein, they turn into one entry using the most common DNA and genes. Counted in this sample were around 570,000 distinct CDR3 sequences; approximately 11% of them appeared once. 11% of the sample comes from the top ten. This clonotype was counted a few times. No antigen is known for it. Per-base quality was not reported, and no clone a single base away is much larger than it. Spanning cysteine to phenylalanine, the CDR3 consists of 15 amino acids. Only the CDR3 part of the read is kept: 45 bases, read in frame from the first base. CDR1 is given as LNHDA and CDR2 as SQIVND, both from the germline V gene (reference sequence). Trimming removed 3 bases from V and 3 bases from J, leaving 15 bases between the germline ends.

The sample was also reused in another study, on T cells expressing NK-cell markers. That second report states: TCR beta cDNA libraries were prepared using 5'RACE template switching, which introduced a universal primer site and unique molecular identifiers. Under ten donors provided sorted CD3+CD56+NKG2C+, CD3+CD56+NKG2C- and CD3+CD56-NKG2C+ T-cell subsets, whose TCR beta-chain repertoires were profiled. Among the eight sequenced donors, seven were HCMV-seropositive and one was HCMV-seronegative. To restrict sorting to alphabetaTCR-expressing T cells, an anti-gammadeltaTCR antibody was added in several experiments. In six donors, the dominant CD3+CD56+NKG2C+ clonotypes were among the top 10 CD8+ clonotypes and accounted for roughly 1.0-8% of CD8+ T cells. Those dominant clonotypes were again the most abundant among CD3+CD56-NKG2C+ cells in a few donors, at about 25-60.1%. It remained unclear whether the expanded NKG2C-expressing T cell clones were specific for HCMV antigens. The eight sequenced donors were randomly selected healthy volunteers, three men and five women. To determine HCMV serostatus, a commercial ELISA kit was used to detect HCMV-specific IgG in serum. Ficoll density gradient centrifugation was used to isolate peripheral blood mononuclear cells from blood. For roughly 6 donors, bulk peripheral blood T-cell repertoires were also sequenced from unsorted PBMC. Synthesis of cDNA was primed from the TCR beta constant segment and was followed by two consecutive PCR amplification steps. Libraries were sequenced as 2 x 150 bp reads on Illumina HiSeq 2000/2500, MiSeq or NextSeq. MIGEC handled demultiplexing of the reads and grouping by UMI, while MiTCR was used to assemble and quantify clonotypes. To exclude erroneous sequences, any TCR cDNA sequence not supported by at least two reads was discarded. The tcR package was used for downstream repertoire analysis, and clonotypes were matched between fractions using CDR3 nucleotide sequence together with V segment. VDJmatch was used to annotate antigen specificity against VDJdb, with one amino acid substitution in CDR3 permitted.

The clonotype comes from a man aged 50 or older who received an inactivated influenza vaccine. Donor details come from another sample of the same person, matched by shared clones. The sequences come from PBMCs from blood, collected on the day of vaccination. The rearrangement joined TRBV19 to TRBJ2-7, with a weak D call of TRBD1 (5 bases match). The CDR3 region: CASSMAKGRIYEQYF. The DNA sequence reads TGTGCCAGTAGTATGGCAAAGGGGCGAATCTACGAGCAGTACTTC.